Below are 12 T cell receptor beta chains sequenced from a single sample in a study of blood T cells in healthy people across ages (dated by TCRdb to the mid-2010s). The library came from 5' RACE. Sequencing was performed on an Illumina HiSeq 2500. A second about 7 to 11 cycle PCR used a sample-barcoded 5' primer and a J-beta primer mix. The raw public reads went through TCRdb reprocessing: fastp at Q25, MiXCR clone calling, in-frame beta chains kept. Merged by CDR3 protein, the rows form single entries marked with the most common genes and DNA. Within this sample are 720,000 or so distinct CDR3 sequences, with 40% to 45% of them counted one time only. Roughly 30% of the sample rests with the top ten. The sequenced material came from blood. The receptors were sampled from a man older than 75 in good health.

This rearrangement joins TRBV20-1 to TRBJ1-5, with TRBD1 matching over 10 bases. The germline gives CDR1 DFQATT, CDR2 SNEGSKA (reference sequence). This CDR3 has 14 amino acids. The ends lost 6 bases at V and 4 bases at J; junction bases unmatched: 6. In nucleotides, the CDR3 is TGCAGTGCCGAGGGACAGGGGTTTAATCAGCCCCAGCATTTT. It codes for CSAEGQGFNQPQHF.

This clonotype was seen more than once but under ten times. This chain links TRBV4-1 with TRBJ2-3; D is undetermined. The germline V and J ends were trimmed by 0 bases and 2 bases, with 12 bases remaining between them. The germline V gene has CDR1 MGHRA and CDR2 YSYEKL. The CDR3 consists of 16 residues. The CDR3 DNA reads as TGCGCCAGCAGCCAAGACCCTCCCCCTATCACAGATACGCAGTATTTT. This translates into CASSQDPPPITDTQYF.

This rearrangement joins TRBV12-3 or TRBV12-4 to TRBJ2-2; D unresolved. The CDR3 is made up of 14 amino acids. Trimming took 1 base from V and 3 from J, leaving 6 bases between them. The chain's CDR3 is CASSLVWDTGELFF. The CDR3 DNA reads TGTGCCAGCAGTTTAGTGTGGGACACCGGGGAGCTGTTTTTT.

This clonotype was picked up a small number of times. The chain joins TRBV6-6 to TRBJ2-5, with 9 bases fitting TRBD1. Germline-derived CDR1 and CDR2 are MNHNY and SVGAGI (reference sequence). V shed 7 bases and J 11 bases; nucleotides not matched to a gene: 20. CDR3 length equals 16 residues. This chain's CDR3 is CASTSRGQGHYNEQYF. The DNA of the CDR3 is TGTGCCAGCACTAGCCGGGGACAGGGACATTACAATGAGCAGTACTTC.

The chain employs TRBV24-1 and TRBJ2-5, with TRBD2 matching over 8 bases. This CDR3 has 14 amino acids. CDR1 and CDR2 (germline): KGHDR, SFDVKD. The V and J ends lost 6 bases and 1 base, in that order; junction bases with no gene match: 3. CDR3 in amino acids: CATSSGGLQETQYF. The DNA for the CDR3 is TGTGCCACCAGTAGCGGGGGCCTCCAAGAGACCCAGTACTTC.

The chain couples TRBV20-1 to TRBJ2-7, with 9 bases that match TRBD2. CDR3 length: 14 residues. Trimming removed 2 bases from V and 7 bases from J; junction bases left unmatched: 9. From germline, CDR1 is DFQATT and CDR2 SNEGSKA (reference sequence). CDR3 DNA: TGCAGTGCTAGAACAGGACTAGCGTATAAGGAGCAGTACTTC. Encoded protein: CSARTGLAYKEQYF.

In its sample, this clonotype was seen a few times. The V call is TRBV20-1, the J call TRBJ2-5; 12 nucleotides line up with TRBD2. This CDR3 contains 15 residues. V was pared by 3 bases and J by 3 bases, with 5 bases of the junction left unmatched. Germline CDR1 reads DFQATT; CDR2 reads SNEGSKA (reference sequence). The CDR3 DNA sequence: TGCAGTGCTAGGAGGACTAGCGGGGCAAAAGAGACCCAGTACTTC. Residues: CSARRTSGAKETQYF.

This chain uses TRBV7-2 with TRBJ2-1; D gene unclear. CDR1 and CDR2 (germline): SGHTA, FQGNSA. The CDR3 is made up of 13 amino acids. V lost 1 base to trimming and J lost 5 bases, with 6 bases between them. CDR3 in amino acids: CASSLEVHNEQFF. The CDR3 nucleotides read TGTGCCAGCAGCTTAGAGGTCCACAATGAGCAGTTCTTC.

The CDR3 DNA is TGCAGTGCTAGGAGCGCGAACACCGGGGAGCTGTTTTTT. Its translation is CSARSANTGELFF. This chain uses TRBV20-1 with TRBJ2-2; D call uncertain. The CDR3 covers 13 residues. Germline CDR1 reads DFQATT; CDR2 reads SNEGSKA (reference sequence). Deletions cut 3 bases from V and 0 bases from J, with 5 bases between.

The chain is built from TRBV7-2 and TRBJ1-4, with D unresolved. This CDR3 contains 15 residues. V was clipped by 1 base and J by 8 bases, with 14 bases between them. Germline V gene lookup returns CDR1 SGHTA and CDR2 FQGNSA. This CDR3 reads CASSLGRAGGEKLFF. The CDR3 DNA sequence: TGTGCCAGCAGCTTAGGACGAGCCGGAGGGGAAAAACTGTTTTTT.

This chain connects TRBV5-6 to TRBJ2-6; TRBD2 agrees at 7 bases. Unmatched junction bases numbered 6, after V lost 3 bases and J lost 0 bases. This CDR3 spans 17 amino acids. The germline V gene encodes CDR1 SGHDT and CDR2 YYEEEE. CDR3 region: CASSSLRGSSGANVLTF. In nucleotides, the CDR3 is TGTGCCAGCAGCTCCCTGCGCGGGAGCTCTGGGGCCAACGTCCTGACTTTC.

The chain is built from TRBV20-1 and TRBJ2-7, with D perhaps given as TRBD1 or TRBD2 (5 bases each). The CDR3 spans 12 residues. V was clipped by 3 bases and J by 3 bases, with 9 bases between them. Looked up from germline, CDR1 is DFQATT and CDR2 is SNEGSKA (reference sequence). The CDR3 sequence: CSASGTNYEQYF. The CDR3 region has the DNA TGCAGTGCTAGCGGGACGAACTACGAGCAGTACTTC.